This TCR beta chain was observed in a study of T-cell memory formation after mild COVID-19. Overall study results and limits: Within pre-infection memory, some responding clones were found, suggesting cross-reactive memory joined.

TCRdb reanalysed the 5' RACE reads using MiXCR and keeps one entry per CDR3 protein. The sample has around 250,000 distinct CDR3 sequences, 16% seen once. With regard to this clonotype: Its antigen is undetermined.

Sequenced: PBMCs or a T cell subset sorted from them (not recorded which). This TCR came from a man in his late teens or twenties who had mild COVID-19 (a few samples of this study predate the infection). Cell type and time point are not known.

CDR3 residues: CASSFGGGKLVEQYF. As DNA, the CDR3 is TGTGCCAGCAGCTTTGGCGGGGGAAAGTTAGTCGAGCAGTACTTC. The gene calls are TRBV7-2 and TRBJ2-7; 7 bases agree with TRBD2. CDR1 and CDR2 (germline): SGHTA, FQGNSA. The CDR3 runs 15 residues. V lost 3 bases and J lost 6; bases outside the gene matches: 11. Based on the CDR3 plus reference TRBV7-2 and TRBJ2-7, the full variable domain is GAGVSQSPSNKVTEKGKDVELRCDPISGHTALYWYRQSLGQGLEFLIYFQGNSAPDKSGLPSDRFSAERTGGSVSTLTIQRTQQEDSAVYLCASSFGGGKLVEQYFGPGTRLTVT.